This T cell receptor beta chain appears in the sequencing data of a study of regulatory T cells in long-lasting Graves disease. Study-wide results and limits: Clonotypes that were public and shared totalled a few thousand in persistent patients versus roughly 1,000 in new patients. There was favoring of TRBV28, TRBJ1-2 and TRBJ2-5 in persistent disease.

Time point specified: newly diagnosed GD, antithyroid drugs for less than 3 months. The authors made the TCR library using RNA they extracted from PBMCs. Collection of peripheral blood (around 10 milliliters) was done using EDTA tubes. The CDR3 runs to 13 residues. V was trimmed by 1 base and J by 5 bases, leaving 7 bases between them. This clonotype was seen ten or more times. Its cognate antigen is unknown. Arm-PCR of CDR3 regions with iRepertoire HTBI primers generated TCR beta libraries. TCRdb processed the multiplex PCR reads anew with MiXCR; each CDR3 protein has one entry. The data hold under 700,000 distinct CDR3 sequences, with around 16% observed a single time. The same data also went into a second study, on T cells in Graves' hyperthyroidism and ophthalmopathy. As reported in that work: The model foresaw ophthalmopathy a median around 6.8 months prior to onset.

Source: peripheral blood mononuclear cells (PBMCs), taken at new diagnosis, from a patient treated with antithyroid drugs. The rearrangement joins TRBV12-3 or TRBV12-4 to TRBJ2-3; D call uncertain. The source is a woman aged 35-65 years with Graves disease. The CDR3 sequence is CASSLGGIDTQYF. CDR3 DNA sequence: TGTGCCAGCAGTTTAGGGGGAATAGATACGCAGTATTTT.